A single sample gave rise to the 9 T cell receptor beta chains below, sequenced in a study of chemoradiotherapy in HPV16-positive cancers. The assay was immunoSEQ multiplex PCR, and TCRdb's table has in-frame clones only and misses some. In the table there are roughly 5,200 clones, about three quarters of which are singletons. Sequences were derived from tumor tissue, sampled from a patient who underwent chemoradiotherapy. The receptors were sampled from a human donor with HPV-associated anogenital cancer.

The chain has TRBV29-1 and TRBJ1-6; D gene uncertain. CDR1 is SQVTM and CDR2 is ANQGSEA in the germline V gene. The CDR3 contains 17 residues. V was cut by 0 bases and J by 4 bases, with 16 bases left in between. The chain's CDR3 is CSVEDIAGAHYNSPLHF. CDR3 bases: TGCAGCGTTGAAGATATTGCGGGAGCCCATTATAATTCACCCCTCCACTTT.

This rearrangement joins TRBV4-1 to TRBJ2-7; D possibly matches TRBD1 or TRBD2 (5 bases each). Germline CDR1 reads MGHRA; CDR2 reads YSYEKL. Between the trimmed V and J ends, which lost 4 bases and 5 bases, there was a span of 15 bases. This CDR3 has 14 amino acids. For the CDR3, the DNA is TGCGCCAGCAGCCCCGGGGCAAACTCTAACGAGCAGTACTTC. The encoded protein is CASSPGANSNEQYF.

A few counts support this clone. The V and J genes are TRBV28 and TRBJ2-7; 7 positions agree with TRBD1. J lost 5 bases, V lost 7 bases, and 8 bases had no gene match. CDR1 and CDR2 from the germline V gene are MDHEN and SYDVKM. This CDR3 spans 13 amino acids. The CDR3 region is CASTMQGVDEQYF. CDR3 coding DNA: TGTGCCAGCACCATGCAGGGGGTCGACGAGCAGTACTTC.

The chain is built from TRBV5-4 and TRBJ2-7; TRBD1 aligns across 8 bases. CDR1 is SGHNT and CDR2 is YYREEE in the germline V gene (reference sequence). The CDR3 has 15 amino acids. Trimming removed 5 bases from V and 6 bases from J; junction bases left unmatched: 13. CDR3 DNA sequence: TGTGCCAGCAGGGGGCAACCGACAGGGGCGGGCGAGCAGTACTTC. This codes for CASRGQPTGAGEQYF.

This chain links TRBV6-1 with TRBJ2-5; 10 positions match TRBD1. J lost 4 bases, V lost 7 bases, and 9 bases had no gene match. CDR1 and CDR2 from the germline V gene are MNHNS and SASEGT. The CDR3 consists of 15 residues. The CDR3 reads CASTDRQGAAETQYF. Written as DNA, the CDR3 is TGTGCCAGCACCGATAGACAGGGGGCGGCAGAGACCCAGTACTTC.

For the CDR3, the DNA is TGTGCTAGTGGTCTGACAGGGGGGAGTACGCAGTATTTT. Translating gives CASGLTGGSTQYF. V and J are TRBV12-5 and TRBJ2-3; 9 bases are shared with TRBD1. CDR1 and CDR2 (germline): LGHNT, FRNRAP. The CDR3 covers 13 residues. With V trimmed by 5 bases and J by 8 bases, 5 bases remained unmatched.

Notes on this clone: A junction end diverges from the germline sequence, so it may reflect a read error. The chain joins TRBV7-7 to TRBJ2-5; 8 positions match TRBD1. This CDR3 contains 14 residues. The V gene's germline CDR1 is SSHAT and CDR2 FNYEAQ (reference sequence). The CDR3 spells CASSPGTGEETQYF. In DNA form, the CDR3 reads TGTGCTAGCAGCCCCGGGACAGGAGAAGAGACCCAGTACTTC.

This sequence joins TRBV9 and TRBJ1-1; perhaps TRBD1 as D (5 bases). The CDR3 length is 14 residues. V dropped 3 bases and J dropped 3 bases, with 12 bases sitting between them. Germline loops: CDR1 SGDLS, CDR2 YYNGEE. CDR3 sequence: CASSGGDGYTEAFF. The CDR3 DNA reads as TGTGCCAGCAGCGGGGGGGACGGATACACTGAAGCTTTCTTT.

The rearrangement uses TRBV5-1 and TRBJ2-7; D is ambiguous. V dropped 2 bases and J dropped 2 bases, with 17 bases sitting between them. CDR3 length: 16 amino acids. CDR1 is SGHRS and CDR2 is YFSETQ in the germline V gene. The CDR3 is CASSFTYTGGAYEQYF. The CDR3 DNA is TGCGCCAGCAGCTTCACGTACACGGGCGGAGCCTACGAGCAGTACTTC.